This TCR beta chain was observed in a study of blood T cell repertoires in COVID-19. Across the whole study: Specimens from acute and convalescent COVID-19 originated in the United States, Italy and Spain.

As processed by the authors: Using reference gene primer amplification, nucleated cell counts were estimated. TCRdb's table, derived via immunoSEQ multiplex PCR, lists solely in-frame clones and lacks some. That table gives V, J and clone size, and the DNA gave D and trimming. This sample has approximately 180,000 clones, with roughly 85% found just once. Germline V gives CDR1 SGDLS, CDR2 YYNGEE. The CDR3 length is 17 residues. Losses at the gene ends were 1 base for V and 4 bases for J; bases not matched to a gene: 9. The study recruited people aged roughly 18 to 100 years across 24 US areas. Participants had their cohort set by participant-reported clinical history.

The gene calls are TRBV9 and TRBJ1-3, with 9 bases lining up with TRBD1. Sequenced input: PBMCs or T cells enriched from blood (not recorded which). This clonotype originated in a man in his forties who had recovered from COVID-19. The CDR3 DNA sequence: TGTGCCAGCAGCGTAACACCGGGACAGGGATCCGGAAACACCATATATTTT. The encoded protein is CASSVTPGQGSGNTIYF.